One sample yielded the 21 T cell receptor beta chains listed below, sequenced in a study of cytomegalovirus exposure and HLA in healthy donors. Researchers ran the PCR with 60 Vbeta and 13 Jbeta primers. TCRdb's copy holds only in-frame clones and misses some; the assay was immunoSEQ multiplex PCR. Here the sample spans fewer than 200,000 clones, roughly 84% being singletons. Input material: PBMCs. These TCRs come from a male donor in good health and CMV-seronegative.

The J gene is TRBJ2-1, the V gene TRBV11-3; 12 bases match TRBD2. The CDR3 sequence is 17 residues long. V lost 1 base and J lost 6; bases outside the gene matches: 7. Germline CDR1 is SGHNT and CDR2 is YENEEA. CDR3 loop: CASSLAQLAGGPNEQFF. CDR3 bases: TGTGCCAGCAGCTTAGCCCAACTAGCGGGAGGACCCAATGAGCAGTTCTTC. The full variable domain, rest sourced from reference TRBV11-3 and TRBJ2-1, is EAGVVQSPRYKIIEKKQPVAFWCNPISGHNTLYWYLQNLGQGPELLIRYENEEAVDDSQLPKDRFSAERLKGVDSTLKIQPAELGDSAVYLCASSLAQLAGGPNEQFFGPGTRLTVL.

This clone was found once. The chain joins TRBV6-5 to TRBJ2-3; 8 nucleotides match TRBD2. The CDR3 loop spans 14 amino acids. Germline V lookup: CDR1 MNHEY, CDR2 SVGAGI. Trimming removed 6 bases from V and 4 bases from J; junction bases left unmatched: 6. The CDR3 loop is CASRGTSGADTQYF. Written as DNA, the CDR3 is TGTGCCAGCAGGGGGACTAGTGGAGCAGATACGCAGTATTTT.

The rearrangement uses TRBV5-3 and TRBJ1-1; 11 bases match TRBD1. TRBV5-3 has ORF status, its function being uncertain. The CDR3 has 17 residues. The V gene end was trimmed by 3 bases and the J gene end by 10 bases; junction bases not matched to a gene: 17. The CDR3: CARSCEEPGQGVLGAFF. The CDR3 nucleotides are TGTGCCAGAAGCTGTGAGGAACCGGGACAGGGGGTTTTGGGAGCTTTCTTT.

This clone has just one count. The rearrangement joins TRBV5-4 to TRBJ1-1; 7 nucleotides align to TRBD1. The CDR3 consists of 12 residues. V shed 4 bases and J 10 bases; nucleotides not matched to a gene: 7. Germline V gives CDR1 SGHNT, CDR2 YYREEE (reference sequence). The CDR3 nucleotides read TGTGCCAGCAGCGTCCTACAGGGGCTAGCTTTCTTT. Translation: CASSVLQGLAFF.

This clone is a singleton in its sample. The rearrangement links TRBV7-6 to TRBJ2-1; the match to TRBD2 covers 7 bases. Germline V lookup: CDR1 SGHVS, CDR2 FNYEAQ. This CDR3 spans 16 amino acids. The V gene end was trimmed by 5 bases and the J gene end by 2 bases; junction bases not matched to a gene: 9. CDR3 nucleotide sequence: TGTGCCAGCAGCCCTCTGACTAGCCCCCCCTACAATGAGCAGTTCTTC. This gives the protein CASSPLTSPPYNEQFF.

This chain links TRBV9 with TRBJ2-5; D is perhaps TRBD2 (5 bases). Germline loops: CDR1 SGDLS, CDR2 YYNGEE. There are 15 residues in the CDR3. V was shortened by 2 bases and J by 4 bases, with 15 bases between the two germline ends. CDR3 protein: CASSVRPAGGETQYF. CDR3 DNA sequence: TGTGCCAGCAGCGTTAGGCCTGCGGGTGGAGAGACCCAGTACTTC.

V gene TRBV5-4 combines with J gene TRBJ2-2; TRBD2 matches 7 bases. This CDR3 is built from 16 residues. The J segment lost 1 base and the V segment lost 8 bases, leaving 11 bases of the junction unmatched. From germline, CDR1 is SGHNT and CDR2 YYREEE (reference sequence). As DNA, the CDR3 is TGTGCCAGTAAACCGGCGGGGGATTTGAACACCGGGGAGCTGTTTTTT. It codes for CASKPAGDLNTGELFF.

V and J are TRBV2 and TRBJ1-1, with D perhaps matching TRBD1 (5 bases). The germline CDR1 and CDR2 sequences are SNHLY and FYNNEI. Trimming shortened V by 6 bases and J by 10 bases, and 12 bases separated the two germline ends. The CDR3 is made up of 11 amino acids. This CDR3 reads CASRWGEVAFF. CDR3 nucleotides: TGTGCCAGCAGGTGGGGCGAAGTAGCTTTCTTT.

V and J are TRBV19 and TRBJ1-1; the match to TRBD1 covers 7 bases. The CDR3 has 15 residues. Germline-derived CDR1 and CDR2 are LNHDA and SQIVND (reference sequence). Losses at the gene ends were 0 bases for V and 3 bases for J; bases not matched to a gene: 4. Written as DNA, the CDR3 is TGTGCCAGTAGTATAGACGCAACAGGGGACACTGAAGCTTTCTTT. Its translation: CASSIDATGDTEAFF.

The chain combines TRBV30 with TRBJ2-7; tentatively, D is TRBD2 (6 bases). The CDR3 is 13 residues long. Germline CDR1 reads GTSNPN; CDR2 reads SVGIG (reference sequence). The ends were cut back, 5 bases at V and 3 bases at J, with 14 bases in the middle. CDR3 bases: TGTGCCTGGGGCACGGGAGCGGTCTACGAGCAGTACTTC. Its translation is CAWGTGAVYEQYF.

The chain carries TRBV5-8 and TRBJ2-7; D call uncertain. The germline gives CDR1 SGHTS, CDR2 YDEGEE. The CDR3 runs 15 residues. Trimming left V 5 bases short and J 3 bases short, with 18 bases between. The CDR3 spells CASSPSLPPLYEQYF. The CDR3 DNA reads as TGTGCCAGCAGTCCGTCCCTACCTCCTCTCTACGAGCAGTACTTC.

CDR3 sequence: CATSRDGSGEQFF. The CDR3, as DNA: TGTGCCACCAGCAGAGATGGGTCAGGGGAGCAGTTCTTC. V usage is TRBV15 and J usage is TRBJ2-1; D is possibly TRBD1 (5 bases). CDR3 length: 13 residues. Germline assignment: CDR1 LNHNV and CDR2 YYDKDF (reference sequence). Between the trimmed V and J ends, which lost 0 bases and 10 bases, there was a span of 10 bases.

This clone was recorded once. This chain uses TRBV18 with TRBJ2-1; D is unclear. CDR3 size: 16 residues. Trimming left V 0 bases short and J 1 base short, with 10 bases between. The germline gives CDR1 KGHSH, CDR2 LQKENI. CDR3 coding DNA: TGTGCCAGCTCACCACCTTCAACACATTCCTACAATGAGCAGTTCTTC. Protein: CASSPPSTHSYNEQFF.

In nucleotides, the CDR3 is TGTGCCAGCACCGGGGGAGGGACTGAGCAGTTCTTC. Translating it yields CASTGGGTEQFF. The chain joins TRBV2 to TRBJ2-1; 7 bases are shared with TRBD2. Losses at the gene ends were 7 bases for V and 9 bases for J; bases not matched to a gene: 6. Germline CDR1 reads SNHLY; CDR2 reads FYNNEI. The CDR3 spans 12 residues. Variable domain in full (rest from reference TRBV2 and TRBJ2-1): EPEVTQTPSHQVTQMGQEVILRCVPISNHLYFYWYRQILGQKVEFLVSFYNNEISEKSEIFDDQFSVERPDGSNFTLKIRSTKLEDSAMYFCASTGGGTEQFFGPGTRLTVL.

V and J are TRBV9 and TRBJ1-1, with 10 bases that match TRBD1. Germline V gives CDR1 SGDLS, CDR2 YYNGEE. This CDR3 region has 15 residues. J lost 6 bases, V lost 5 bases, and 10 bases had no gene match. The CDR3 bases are TGTGCCAGCAGTCACTCTGAGGACAGGGGGGCTGAAGCTTTCTTT. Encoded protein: CASSHSEDRGAEAFF.

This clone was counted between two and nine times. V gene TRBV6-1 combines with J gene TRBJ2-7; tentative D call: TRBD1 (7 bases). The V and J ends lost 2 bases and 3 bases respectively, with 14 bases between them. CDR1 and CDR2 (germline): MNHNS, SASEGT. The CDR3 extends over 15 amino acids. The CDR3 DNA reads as TGTGCCAGCAGTGAAACCGCGGGACAGCACTACGAGCAGTACTTC. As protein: CASSETAGQHYEQYF.

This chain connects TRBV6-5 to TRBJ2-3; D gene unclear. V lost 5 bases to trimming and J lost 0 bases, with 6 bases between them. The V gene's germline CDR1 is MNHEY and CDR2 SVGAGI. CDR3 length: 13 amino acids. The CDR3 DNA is TGTGCCAGCAGTACGACAAGCACAGATACGCAGTATTTT. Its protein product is CASSTTSTDTQYF.

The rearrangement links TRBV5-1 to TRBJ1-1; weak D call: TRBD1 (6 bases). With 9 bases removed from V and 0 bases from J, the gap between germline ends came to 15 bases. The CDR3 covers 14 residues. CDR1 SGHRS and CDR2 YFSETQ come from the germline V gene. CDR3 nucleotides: TGCGCCACCCGGGGGGCAGGGATGAACACTGAAGCTTTCTTT. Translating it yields CATRGAGMNTEAFF.

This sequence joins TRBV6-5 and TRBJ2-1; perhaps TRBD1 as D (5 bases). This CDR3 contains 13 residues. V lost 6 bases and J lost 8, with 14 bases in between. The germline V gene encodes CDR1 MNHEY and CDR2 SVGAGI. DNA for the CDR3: TGTGCCAGCAGGGCAGGGTCTCGCTATGAGCAGTTCTTC. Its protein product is CASRAGSRYEQFF.

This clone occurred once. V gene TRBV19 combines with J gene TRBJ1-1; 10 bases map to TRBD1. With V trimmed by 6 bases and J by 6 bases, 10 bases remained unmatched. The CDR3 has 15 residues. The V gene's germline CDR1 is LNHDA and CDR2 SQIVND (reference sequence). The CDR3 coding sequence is TGTGCCAGTAGGTACGGGGACAGGGGTATTGCTGAAGCTTTCTTT. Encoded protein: CASRYGDRGIAEAFF.

The CDR3, as DNA: TGTGCCAGCATTGACAGACAACCCACTGAAGCTTTCTTT. It translates to CASIDRQPTEAFF. This rearrangement joins TRBV9 to TRBJ1-1; D possibly corresponds to TRBD1 (5 bases). The V and J ends lost 6 bases and 4 bases respectively, with 13 bases between them. CDR3 size: 13 residues. Per germline, CDR1 SGDLS and CDR2 YYNGEE. Full variable domain (outside the CDR3, taken from reference TRBV9 and TRBJ1-1): DSGVTQTPKHLITATGQRVTLRCSPRSGDLSVYWYQQSLDQGLQFLIQYYNGEERAKGNILERFSAQQFPDLHSELNLSSLELGDSALYFCASIDRQPTEAFFGQGTRLTVV.